This T cell receptor beta chain is drawn from a study of CXCR3-negative and CXCR3-positive naive CD8 T cells. Study-level points and caveats: Freshly isolated PBMCs were used in most assays, given partial CXCR3 loss after freezing. Hydrophobicity was higher for TRB CDR3s found in CXCR3-positive naive cells than in CXCR3-negative naive cells.

The study made its TRB cDNA libraries by 5' RACE, adding UMI labels. TCRdb re-called the 5' RACE reads; one entry per CDR3 protein, DNA not given. The specimen's table records tens of thousands of distinct CDR3 sequences. CDR1 and CDR2 from the germline V gene are DFQATT and SNEGSKA (reference sequence). The CDR3 totals 14 residues. Points on this clonotype: Its specificity is not known.

Those CD8+ T cells considered naive were CD45RO-CCR7+CD27+CD95-. The TCR sequence derives from a human donor in good health. Some clones in this sample may be carry-over from other donors' samples. The sequenced sample consisted of naive CXCR3+ CD8+ T cells from blood. The sample's subset: CD45RO-CCR7+CD27+CD95- naive CD8+ T cells expressing CXCR3 (TNR3+). This rearrangement joins TRBV20-1 to TRBJ1-6. CDR3 in amino acids: CSAPPSSYNSPLHF.